This T cell receptor (beta chain) was recorded in a study of blood T cell repertoires in COVID-19. Study summary: Both acute and convalescent COVID-19 samples were obtained from the United States, Italy and Spain.

In the original processing: Reference gene primer amplification in the assay estimated nucleated cell counts. Sequencing used immunoSEQ multiplex PCR; TCRdb keeps in-frame clones, though not all of them. V and J calls and clone size are as listed in that table; D and trimming were resolved from the DNA. The sample consists of 110,000 to 150,000 clones, around 85% of them appearing once. Germline V gene lookup returns CDR1 LNHDA and CDR2 SQIVND (reference sequence). This CDR3 is built from 15 residues. J lost 3 bases, V lost 3 bases, and 4 bases had no gene match. The V call is TRBV19, the J call TRBJ2-7; 11 nucleotides match TRBD2. The TCR originated in a man aged 45 to 65 with acute or convalescent COVID-19. Source material: peripheral blood. The CDR3 bases are TGTGCCAGTAGTATTATAGCGGGAGGGCACTACGAGCAGTACTTC. It translates to CASSIIAGGHYEQYF.